This T cell receptor (beta chain) was sequenced during a study of blood T cell repertoires in COVID-19. This CDR3 spans 15 amino acids. Between the trimmed V and J ends, which lost 5 bases and 6 bases, there was a span of 17 bases. The germline CDR1 and CDR2 sequences are MNHEY and SVGEGT. Data came from immunoSEQ multiplex PCR; TCRdb stores just in-frame clones and leaves some out. Of 200,000 to 300,000 clones in the sample, roughly 90% were seen once. Sequenced input: PBMCs or T cells enriched from blood (not recorded which). The origin of this receptor is a woman aged 25 to 39 with acute COVID-19. The rearrangement links TRBV6-2 or TRBV6-3 to TRBJ1-5, with D tentatively TRBD1 (6 bases). CDR3 coding DNA: TGTGCCAGCAGTCAGGGGACGCTTCTCCGTCAGCCCCAGCATTTT. Its protein is CASSQGTLLRQPQHF.